This T cell receptor beta chain was documented in a study of blood T cell repertoires in COVID-19. Study-wide background: From the United States, Italy and Spain came samples of acute and convalescent COVID-19.

This clone appeared a few times. In the source study's methods: How many nucleated cells were present was estimated from reference gene primer amplification. TCRdb's copy holds only in-frame clones and misses some; the assay was immunoSEQ multiplex PCR. The DNA gave D and trimming, while V, J and clone size come from that table. Of about 180,000 clones in the sample, approximately 83% are singletons; the top ten hold about 9.7%. From germline, CDR1 is SGHKS and CDR2 YYEKEE (reference sequence). The CDR3 is made up of 15 amino acids. The V gene lost 2 bases and the J gene lost 1 base, with 10 bases spanning the gap.

The sequence derives from a man aged 45 to 65 with active or convalescent COVID-19. The chain couples TRBV5-5 to TRBJ1-5; D is unresolved. Sequencing was performed on peripheral blood. In DNA, the CDR3 is TGTGCCAGCAGCTTTTTTTCGGGGAGCAATCAGCCCCAGCATTTT. Translation gives CASSFFSGSNQPQHF.